A selection of T cell receptor beta chains follows, all from one sample in a study of T cells in Graves' hyperthyroidism and ophthalmopathy. TCRdb itself ran the multiplex PCR reads through MiXCR, one entry per CDR3 protein. The data contain 300,000 to 450,000 distinct CDR3 sequences, about 15% of them singletons. Sequencing was carried out using blood. The origin of the receptors is an older woman with Graves' hyperthyroidism. CDR3s include the opening cysteine and the closing phenylalanine or tryptophan. The D gene is left open where the match is weak. The listing skips clone size in some rows; elsewhere it reads once, few, many or a size class.

j_call d_call clone_size v_call cdr3_aa cdr3_nt
TRBJ1-5 - - TRBV15 CATSRDPRVGNQPQHF TGTGCCACCAGCAGAGATCCCAGGGTTGGCAATCAGCCCCAGCATTTT
TRBJ1-6 - - TRBV20-1 CSARRQVTNSPLHF TGCAGTGCTAGACGACAGGTTACTAATTCACCCCTCCACTTT
TRBJ2-2 TRBD1 few TRBV5-1 CASSLRGQNGELFF TGCGCCAGCAGCCTCAGGGGGCAAAACGGGGAGCTGTTTTTT
TRBJ1-2 - many TRBV20-1 CSADARNYGYTF TGCAGTGCTGACGCCCGTAACTATGGCTACACCTTC
TRBJ2-7 TRBD2 many TRBV6-1 CASRSLGAGGGYYEQYF TGTGCCAGCAGATCCCTGGGAGCGGGGGGCGGGTACTACGAGCAGTACTTC
TRBJ2-1 TRBD2 many TRBV24-1 CATSDMTSGRSYNEQFF TGTGCCACCAGTGATATGACTAGCGGGAGGTCCTACAATGAGCAGTTCTTC
TRBJ2-7 TRBD2 many TRBV28 CASSPRGGISPYEQYF TGTGCCAGCAGTCCACGGGGAGGGATATCCCCTTACGAGCAGTACTTC
TRBJ1-2 - few TRBV27 CASSSQRGRGGYTF TGTGCCAGCAGTTCGCAAAGGGGCCGCGGGGGCTACACCTTC
TRBJ2-1 TRBD2 many TRBV6-1 CASSPSGKSYNEQFF TGTGCCAGCAGTCCAAGCGGGAAATCCTACAATGAGCAGTTCTTC
TRBJ2-1 TRBD2 many TRBV11-3 CASSRGGEGRNEQFF TGTGCCAGCAGTCGCGGGGGGGAGGGCCGAAATGAGCAGTTCTTC
TRBJ2-2 TRBD2 few TRBV6-1 CASNRGLAGVYTGELFF TGTGCCAGCAACAGAGGACTAGCGGGAGTATACACCGGGGAGCTGTTTTTT
TRBJ2-1 - many TRBV18 CASSPAQNNEQFF TGTGCCAGCTCACCCGCCCAGAACAATGAGCAGTTCTTC
TRBJ2-2 TRBD1 few TRBV6-1 CASSDRQGGTVNTGELFF TGTGCCAGCAGTGACCGACAGGGGGGTACAGTGAACACCGGGGAGCTGTTTTTT
TRBJ2-1 - many TRBV30 CAWSEAHNEQFF TGTGCCTGGAGTGAGGCTCACAATGAGCAGTTCTTC
TRBJ1-2 - once TRBV20-1 CSARTAALYGYTF TGCAGTGCTAGGACGGCAGCGCTCTATGGCTACACCTTC
TRBJ2-5 - many TRBV3-1 CASSQDDRETQYF TGTGCCAGCAGCCAAGATGACCGGGAGACCCAGTACTTC
TRBJ2-7 TRBD2 - TRBV5-1 CASSFSLAGRTYEQYF TGCGCCAGCAGCTTCAGTCTAGCGGGAAGGACCTACGAGCAGTACTTC
TRBJ2-1 TRBD2 - TRBV7-2 CASSWGTRVRSYNEQFF TGTGCCAGCAGCTGGGGGACTAGGGTGCGGAGCTACAATGAGCAGTTCTTC
TRBJ2-1 - many TRBV7-2 CASSTRRGFGWEAAYNEQFF TGTGCCAGCAGCACCCGGAGGGGCTTCGGGTGGGAGGCCGCCTACAATGAGCAGTTCTTC
TRBJ2-7 - - TRBV29-1 CSASGGLAEPYEQYF TGCAGCGCCTCCGGGGGGCTAGCGGAACCCTACGAGCAGTACTTC
TRBJ2-1 - few TRBV12-5 CASGSPRGRGIDEQFF TGTGCTAGTGGCTCCCCCCGGGGCCGAGGCATCGATGAGCAGTTCTTC
TRBJ2-3 TRBD2 many TRBV2 CASSVGTSGLDTQYF TGTGCCAGCAGTGTTGGGACTAGCGGGTTAGATACGCAGTATTTT
TRBJ2-1 TRBD1 many TRBV27 CASSLSLFTGGEQFF TGTGCCAGCAGTTTATCGTTGTTCACAGGGGGTGAGCAGTTCTTC
TRBJ2-1 - many TRBV7-9 CAHEVDEQFF TGTGCCCACGAGGTGGATGAGCAGTTCTTC
TRBJ2-3 - many TRBV12-3/TRBV12-4 CASSLVAEYTDTQYF TGTGCCAGCAGTTTGGTAGCGGAGTACACAGATACGCAGTATTTT
TRBJ2-1 - - TRBV10-2 CASSDRSRDLSYNEQFF TGCGCCAGCAGTGATAGATCTCGGGATCTCTCCTACAATGAGCAGTTCTTC
TRBJ2-2 TRBD2 - TRBV20-1 CSARSPASGDTGELFF TGCAGTGCCCGGAGCCCGGCTAGCGGGGACACCGGGGAGCTGTTTTTT
TRBJ2-2 - many TRBV12-3/TRBV12-4 CASSPGRYKRELFF TGTGCCAGCAGCCCCGGACGGTACAAGCGGGAGCTGTTTTTT
TRBJ1-1 TRBD1 few TRBV5-5 CASRNRGNGTEAFF TGTGCCAGCAGGAACAGGGGTAATGGCACTGAAGCTTTCTTT
TRBJ2-7 - many TRBV7-9 CASSSSQGGGDEQYF TGTGCCAGCAGCTCCTCTCAGGGCGGGGGCGACGAGCAGTACTTC
TRBJ2-7 TRBD2 few TRBV11-2 CASSLDTGGPRWQYF TGTGCCAGCAGCTTAGATACGGGAGGGCCAAGGTGGCAGTACTTC
TRBJ2-3 - - TRBV20-1 CSARIPSGPTDTQYF TGCAGTGCTAGGATACCCAGCGGACCCACAGATACGCAGTATTTT
TRBJ1-2 - many TRBV6-5 CASSYAEANYGYTF TGTGCCAGCAGTTACGCAGAAGCTAACTATGGCTACACCTTC
TRBJ2-5 TRBD2 many TRBV20-1 CSATPTSGLETQYF TGCAGCGCTACCCCAACTAGCGGGTTAGAGACCCAGTACTTC
TRBJ2-7 - many TRBV2 CAIAGTPYEQYF TGTGCCATAGCCGGGACTCCCTACGAGCAGTACTTC
TRBJ2-7 - many TRBV12-3/TRBV12-4 CASSRFDEQYF TGTGCCAGCAGTCGATTCGACGAGCAGTACTTC
TRBJ2-7 TRBD2 - TRBV5-6 CASSWGGGLSYEQYF TGTGCCAGCAGCTGGGGGGGAGGGTTGTCCTACGAGCAGTACTTC
TRBJ1-1 - few TRBV27 CASSSHGGAEAFF TGTGCCAGCAGTTCCCACGGGGGCGCTGAAGCTTTCTTT
TRBJ2-1 - many TRBV7-2 CASSSESYNEQFF TGTGCCAGCAGCTCAGAGAGCTACAATGAGCAGTTCTTC
TRBJ2-7 TRBD1 many TRBV19 CASSPRLGTVTYEQYF TGTGCCAGTAGTCCCCGCCTCGGGACAGTGACCTACGAGCAGTACTTC
TRBJ2-7 - many TRBV11-2 CASSTTRGLGDQYF TGTGCCAGCAGCACTACACGGGGGTTGGGTGATCAGTACTTC
TRBJ1-2 TRBD1 many TRBV6-2/TRBV6-3 CASSRRTGEYGYTF TGTGCCAGCAGTCGCAGGACAGGGGAATATGGCTACACCTTC
TRBJ2-1 TRBD2 many TRBV2 CASRERAGTSGSNEQFF TGTGCCAGCAGAGAGAGGGCGGGGACTAGCGGGAGCAATGAGCAGTTCTTC